This T cell receptor (beta chain) comes out of a study of spatial heterogeneity in lung cancer. Study-level findings and limits: The recorded estimate of tumor T cell coverage is 7% to 9% for alpha chains and more than 11% for beta chains. Counts of expanded intratumoral alpha and beta TCRs tracked tumor mutation counts.

Sample time point: sample taken at primary tumor resection. This clonotype was seen many times. Its antigen is not known. This beta chain came through as a stray read in a library set up for alpha chains, and its size says little. TCRdb independently ran MiXCR on the 5' RACE reads; one entry per CDR3 protein. The table shows about 7,000 distinct CDR3 sequences, with around 12% occurring only once. This receptor was taken from a male donor with early-stage non-small cell lung cancer. The sample was lung tumor tissue, taken at surgery.

In DNA, the CDR3 is TGTGCCATCAGTGAGTCGTCGAAGGGGGAGCAGTACTTC. Translation: CAISESSKGEQYF. V usage is TRBV10-3 and J usage is TRBJ2-7; D may be TRBD1 (5 bases). V was trimmed by 0 bases and J by 7 bases, leaving 10 bases between them. Looked up from germline, CDR1 is ENHRY and CDR2 is SYGVKD. The CDR3 is 13 amino acids.